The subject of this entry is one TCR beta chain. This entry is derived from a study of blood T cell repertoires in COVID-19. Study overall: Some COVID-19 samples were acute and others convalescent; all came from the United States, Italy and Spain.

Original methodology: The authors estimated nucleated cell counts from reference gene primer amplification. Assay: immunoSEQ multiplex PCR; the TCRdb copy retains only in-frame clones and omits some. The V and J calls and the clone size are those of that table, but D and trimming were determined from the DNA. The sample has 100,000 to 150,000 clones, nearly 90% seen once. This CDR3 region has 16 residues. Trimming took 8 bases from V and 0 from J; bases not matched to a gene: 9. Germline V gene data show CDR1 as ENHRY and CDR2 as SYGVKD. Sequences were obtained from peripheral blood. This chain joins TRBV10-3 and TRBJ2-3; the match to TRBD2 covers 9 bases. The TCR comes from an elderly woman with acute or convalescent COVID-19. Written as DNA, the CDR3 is TGTGCCATCTCTCGGAGGGCGGGGGGGAGCACAGATACGCAGTATTTT. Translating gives CAISRRAGGSTDTQYF.